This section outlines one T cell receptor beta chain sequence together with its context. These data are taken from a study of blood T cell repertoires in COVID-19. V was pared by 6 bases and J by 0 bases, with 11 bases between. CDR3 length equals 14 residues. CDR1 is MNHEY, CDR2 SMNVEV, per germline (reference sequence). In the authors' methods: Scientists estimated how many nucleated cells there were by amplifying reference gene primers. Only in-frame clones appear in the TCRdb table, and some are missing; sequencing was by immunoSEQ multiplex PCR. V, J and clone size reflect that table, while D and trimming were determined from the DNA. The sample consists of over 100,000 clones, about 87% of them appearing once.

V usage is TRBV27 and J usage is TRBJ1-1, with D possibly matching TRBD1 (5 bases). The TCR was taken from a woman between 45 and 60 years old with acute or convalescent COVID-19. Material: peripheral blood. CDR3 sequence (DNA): TGTGCCAGCAGATGGGGCGGAATGAACACTGAAGCTTTCTTT. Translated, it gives CASRWGGMNTEAFF.